This record concerns one TCR beta chain sequence. This record comes from a study of shared clonotypes between healthy human individuals. Germline lookup yields CDR1 MNHNS and CDR2 SASEGT. Trimming left V 7 bases short and J 1 base short, with 14 bases between. This CDR3 contains 14 residues. Produced via immunoSEQ multiplex PCR; TCRdb's table is partial and in-frame only. This sample has fewer than 1.8 million clones, with about 98.5% found just once. The chain employs TRBV6-1 and TRBJ2-7, with D perhaps TRBD2 (6 bases). The receptor was derived from a man aged 25-40 years in good health. Sequenced sample: naive CD4+ T cells sorted from blood. Subset described: CD45RA+ positively selected. The CDR3 DNA reads TGTGCCAGCACACTAGTCGGGGGTTCCTACGAGCAGTACTTC. This sequence encodes CASTLVGGSYEQYF.